This T cell receptor beta chain was found in a study of OX40 agonist ivuxolimab in advanced cancers. Study information: Patients were infused with ivuxolimab every 2 weeks at 0.01 to 10 mg/kg. Study-wide results and limits: Among the lowest levels of clonal expansion were found in partial responders at 0.1-3.0 mg/kg. Some nonresponders additionally presented with little normalized T-cell clonal expansion. Not determined was the antigen specificity of the expanded peripheral T cells.

In its sample, this clone was seen a few times. Its target is not known. Deletions cut 6 bases from V and 7 bases from J, with 10 bases between. The CDR3 runs to 11 residues. Germline CDR1 and CDR2: MNHEY and SVGAGI. Measured with immunoSEQ multiplex PCR; TCRdb has only the in-frame clones, and not every one. The table shows 65,000 to 85,000 clones, with around 86% occurring only once. This sample comprised CD4+ or CD8+ T cells sorted from blood, obtained in a trial of the OX40 agonist ivuxolimab. The V call is TRBV6-5, the J call TRBJ2-7; D not certain. The receptor was isolated from an adult with an advanced solid tumor such as melanoma, head and neck, liver or kidney cancer. CDR3 in DNA: TGTGCCAGCAGCGGCCCGGAAGAGCAGTACTTC. Its protein is CASSGPEEQYF.